Presented here are 23 T cell receptor beta chains from one specimen sequenced in a study of blood T cell repertoires in COVID-19. This table comes from immunoSEQ multiplex PCR, and its TCRdb copy is limited to in-frame clones, with some not included. The sample includes a few hundred thousand clones, approximately 84% of them seen just once. Sequenced input: peripheral blood. All receptors come from a man aged 35 to 55 with acute or convalescent COVID-19.

The genes are TRBV7-2 and TRBJ2-1; 9 bases line up with TRBD1. Germline CDR1 and CDR2: SGHTA and FQGNSA. The CDR3 consists of 17 residues. V was pared by 1 base and J by 6 bases, with 10 bases of the junction left unmatched. CDR3: CASSLEAGTGNVNEQFF. The CDR3 DNA reads as TGTGCCAGCAGCTTAGAAGCGGGGACAGGGAACGTCAATGAGCAGTTCTTC.

CDR3: CASSTLPYRGNTEAFF. The CDR3 coding sequence is TGTGCCAGCAGCACATTGCCATACAGGGGGAACACTGAAGCTTTCTTT. The rearrangement links TRBV13 to TRBJ1-1; 7 positions agree with TRBD1. CDR3 length equals 16 residues. The V gene's germline CDR1 is PRHDT and CDR2 FYEKMQ (reference sequence). J gave up 1 base and V 5 bases, and 10 bases lay outside the gene matches.

The rearrangement uses TRBV27 and TRBJ2-7, with TRBD1 identical over 9 bases. The CDR3 covers 15 residues. The junction had 5 bases not matched to a gene; V was cut back by 5 bases and J by 0 bases. Per the germline V gene, CDR1 is MNHEY and CDR2 is SMNVEV (reference sequence). Written as DNA, the CDR3 is TGTGCCAGCAGTGACAGGGGGACACTCTCCTACGAGCAGTACTTC. Translating gives CASSDRGTLSYEQYF.

This chain connects TRBV2 to TRBJ1-2; D gene ambiguous. Germline lookup yields CDR1 SNHLY and CDR2 FYNNEI. This CDR3 region has 14 residues. Between the trimmed V and J ends, which lost 4 bases and 5 bases, there was a span of 14 bases. DNA of the CDR3: TGTGCCAGCAGTGGGCGAACTGCGAGGTATGGCTACACCTTC. This gives the protein CASSGRTARYGYTF.

CDR3 coding DNA: TGTGCCAGCAGCTTAGGGCCGTTGACTGAAGCTTTCTTT. Translating it yields CASSLGPLTEAFF. The chain couples TRBV11-3 to TRBJ1-1; no firm D call. Germline CDR1 reads SGHNT; CDR2 reads YENEEA. Trimming took off 1 base at V and 5 bases at J, with 8 bases between the two ends. The CDR3 loop spans 13 amino acids.

This rearrangement joins TRBV18 to TRBJ1-6; the D is unclear. The germline gives CDR1 KGHSH, CDR2 LQKENI. V lost 6 bases to trimming and J lost 9 bases, with 15 bases between them. This CDR3 contains 14 residues. The CDR3 bases are TGTGCCAGCTCCTACTCCGAGGGAACTTCACCCCTCCACTTT. Its translation: CASSYSEGTSPLHF. Looking up the rest from reference TRBV18 and TRBJ1-6 gives the full variable domain: NAGVMQNPRHLVRRRGQEARLRCSPMKGHSHVYWYRQLPEEGLKFMVYLQKENIIDESGMPKERFSAEFPKEGPSILRIQQVVRGDSAAYFCASSYSEGTSPLHFGNGTRLTVT.

The chain is built from TRBV30 and TRBJ2-2; D perhaps matches TRBD1 (6 bases). The V end lost 3 bases, the J end lost 4 bases, and 12 bases lay between the germline ends. The CDR3 runs 14 residues. Germline V gene lookup returns CDR1 GTSNPN and CDR2 SVGIG (reference sequence). For the CDR3, the DNA is TGTGCCTGGAGCAAAGGGGGTCTCACCGGGGAGCTGTTTTTT. Its translation: CAWSKGGLTGELFF.

The chain links TRBV14 to TRBJ2-7; D is possibly TRBD2 (5 bases). Trimming shortened V by 0 bases and J by 6 bases, and 15 bases separated the two germline ends. Germline CDR1 is SGHDN and CDR2 is FVKESK. The CDR3 loop spans 15 amino acids. This chain's CDR3 is CASSQEGPPGVEQYF. As DNA, the CDR3 is TGTGCCAGCAGCCAAGAAGGCCCCCCCGGGGTCGAGCAGTACTTC.

The chain recombines TRBV7-2 with TRBJ1-5; TRBD1 matches at 7 bases. J gave up 2 bases and V 5 bases, and 6 bases lay outside the gene matches. This CDR3 is built from 15 residues. Germline CDR1 is SGHTA and CDR2 is FQGNSA. The CDR3 reads CASSLQTGGNQPQHF. The CDR3 nucleotides read TGTGCCAGCAGCCTGCAAACAGGGGGCAATCAGCCCCAGCATTTT. Filled out from reference TRBV7-2 and TRBJ1-5, the complete variable domain reads GAGVSQSPSNKVTEKGKDVELRCDPISGHTALYWYRQSLGQGLEFLIYFQGNSAPDKSGLPSDRFSAERTGGSVSTLTIQRTQQEDSAVYLCASSLQTGGNQPQHFGDGTRLSIL.

This clone has a handful of counts. This chain uses TRBV7-9 with TRBJ2-5; TRBD2 aligns across 11 bases. From germline, CDR1 is SEHNR and CDR2 FQNEAQ (reference sequence). V gave up 2 bases and J gave up 1 base; unmatched junction bases: 3. The CDR3 loop spans 16 amino acids. The CDR3 is CASSLRLAGSQETQYF. DNA of the CDR3: TGTGCCAGCAGCTTAAGACTAGCGGGGAGCCAAGAGACCCAGTACTTC.

The chain uses TRBV15 and TRBJ2-5; 9 bases match TRBD2. The CDR3 contains 16 residues. Germline V gene sequence: CDR1 LNHNV, CDR2 YYDKDF (reference sequence). The V gene end was trimmed by 0 bases and the J gene end by 4 bases; junction bases not matched to a gene: 6. The CDR3 DNA is TGTGCCACCAGCAGAGATATAGGGCGGGGGGGAGAGACCCAGTACTTC. Encoded protein: CATSRDIGRGGETQYF.

This chain links TRBV10-2 with TRBJ2-2; TRBD1 matches 7 bases. CDR1 and CDR2 (germline): WSHSY, SAAADI. The length of the CDR3 is 14 residues. Trimming cost V 7 bases and J 4 bases; bases outside gene matches: 6. For the CDR3, the DNA is TGCGCCAGCACCCGGGACAGTTCCACCGGGGAGCTGTTTTTT. Translating it yields CASTRDSSTGELFF.

The chain joins TRBV4-2 to TRBJ2-7; TRBD1 aligns across 11 bases. V gave up 3 bases and J gave up 7 bases; unmatched junction bases: 2. From germline, CDR1 is LGHNA and CDR2 YNFKEQ. This CDR3 spans 13 amino acids. The CDR3 protein is CASSQGQGEEQYF. CDR3 nucleotide sequence: TGTGCCAGCAGCCAGGGACAGGGGGAGGAGCAGTACTTC.

The chain has TRBV5-5 and TRBJ2-1, with D possibly being TRBD1 (6 bases). From germline, CDR1 is SGHKS and CDR2 YYEKEE (reference sequence). The V and J ends lost 4 bases and 7 bases respectively, with 12 bases between them. The CDR3 loop spans 13 amino acids. CDR3 bases: TGTGCCAGCAGCGTACACAGGGTAAATGAGCAGTTCTTC. Translated: CASSVHRVNEQFF.

The rearrangement uses TRBV6-6 and TRBJ1-1; TRBD1 matches 7 bases. In germline, CDR1 is MNHNY, CDR2 SVGAGI (reference sequence). This CDR3 spans 13 amino acids. V lost 4 bases and J lost 8; bases outside the gene matches: 7. CDR3 region: CASSLGTAPEAFF. The CDR3 region has the DNA TGTGCCAGCAGTTTAGGGACAGCGCCAGAAGCTTTCTTT.

The gene calls are TRBV5-4 and TRBJ1-2; D is perhaps TRBD1 (6 bases). Trimming removed 4 bases from V and 1 base from J, with 11 bases in between. The CDR3 has 14 amino acids. CDR1 SGHNT and CDR2 YYREEE come from the germline V gene (reference sequence). This CDR3 is CASSPADSNYGYTF. DNA of the CDR3: TGTGCCAGCAGCCCTGCGGACAGTAACTATGGCTACACCTTC. The entire variable domain, with the rest obtained from reference TRBV5-4 and TRBJ1-2, is as follows: ETGVTQSPTHLIKTRGQQVTLRCSSQSGHNTVSWYQQALGQGPQFIFQYYREEENGRGNFPPRFSGLQFPNYSSELNVNALELDDSALYLCASSPADSNYGYTFGSGTRLTVV.

The chain carries TRBV14 and TRBJ1-3; possibly TRBD1 for D (6 bases). With 0 bases removed from V and 0 bases from J, the gap between germline ends came to 15 bases. The CDR3 loop spans 18 amino acids. The germline CDR1 and CDR2 sequences are SGHDN and FVKESK. In DNA, the CDR3 is TGTGCCAGCAGCCAAGATCTGGGACACTCATTCTCTGGAAACACCATATATTTT. Translation: CASSQDLGHSFSGNTIYF.

The CDR3 DNA sequence: TGTGCCAGCAGTGAAGTTCCTTTTGGGAGAGTTCTCGCAGATACGCAGTATTTT. This codes for CASSEVPFGRVLADTQYF. The V call is TRBV2, the J call TRBJ2-3, with TRBD2 as a possible D gene (5 bases). The CDR3 covers 18 residues. Germline V gene lookup returns CDR1 SNHLY and CDR2 FYNNEI. Trimming removed 1 base from V and 4 bases from J, with 21 bases in between.

This sequence joins TRBV11-2 and TRBJ1-5; D is perhaps TRBD1 (5 bases). The V end was cut by 2 bases, the J end by 6 bases, with 11 bases between. The CDR3 totals 14 residues. CDR1 is SGHAT and CDR2 is FQNNGV in the germline V gene. Here the CDR3 DNA reads TGTGCCAGCAGCTTACTGGGCGGGGCTCAGCCCCAGCATTTT. This gives the protein CASSLLGGAQPQHF.

The V gene is TRBV29-1, the J gene TRBJ1-1, with 7 bases matching TRBD1. The CDR3 sequence is 13 residues long. Per germline, CDR1 SQVTM and CDR2 ANQGSEA. Germline trimming cut 5 bases from V and 5 bases from J; bases unmatched to any gene: 8. CDR3 coding DNA: TGCAGCGTTTGGAGACAGGGCGGTACTGAAGCTTTCTTT. Translated: CSVWRQGGTEAFF.

The V and J genes are TRBV21-1 and TRBJ1-2; no check of the table's D call, TRBD1, against the DNA was made. TRBV21-1 is termed a pseudogene. The CDR3 length is 18 residues. The CDR3 region is CASSKGETGGNKVYGYTF. CDR3 sequence (DNA): TGTGCCAGCAGCAAAGGGGAGACAGGGGGCAATAAGGTGTATGGCTACACCTTC.

V usage is TRBV25-1 and J usage is TRBJ1-4, with 8 bases that match TRBD1. The CDR3 covers 15 residues. J gave up 8 bases and V 3 bases, and 8 bases lay outside the gene matches. CDR1 and CDR2 from the germline V gene are MGHDK and SYGVNS. The CDR3 is CASSDSGGGREKLFF. The CDR3 DNA is TGTGCCAGCAGTGATTCAGGGGGCGGCCGCGAAAAACTGTTTTTT.

The rearrangement links TRBV6-1 to TRBJ1-5, with TRBD1 matching 11 bases. The V gene's germline CDR1 is MNHNS and CDR2 SASEGT. With 3 bases clipped from V and 6 bases from J, the junction kept 4 bases outside the gene matches. The CDR3 spans 15 residues. The CDR3 DNA reads as TGTGCCAGCAGTGAGGGGACAGGGGGAGTTCAGCCCCAGCATTTT. As protein: CASSEGTGGVQPQHF.